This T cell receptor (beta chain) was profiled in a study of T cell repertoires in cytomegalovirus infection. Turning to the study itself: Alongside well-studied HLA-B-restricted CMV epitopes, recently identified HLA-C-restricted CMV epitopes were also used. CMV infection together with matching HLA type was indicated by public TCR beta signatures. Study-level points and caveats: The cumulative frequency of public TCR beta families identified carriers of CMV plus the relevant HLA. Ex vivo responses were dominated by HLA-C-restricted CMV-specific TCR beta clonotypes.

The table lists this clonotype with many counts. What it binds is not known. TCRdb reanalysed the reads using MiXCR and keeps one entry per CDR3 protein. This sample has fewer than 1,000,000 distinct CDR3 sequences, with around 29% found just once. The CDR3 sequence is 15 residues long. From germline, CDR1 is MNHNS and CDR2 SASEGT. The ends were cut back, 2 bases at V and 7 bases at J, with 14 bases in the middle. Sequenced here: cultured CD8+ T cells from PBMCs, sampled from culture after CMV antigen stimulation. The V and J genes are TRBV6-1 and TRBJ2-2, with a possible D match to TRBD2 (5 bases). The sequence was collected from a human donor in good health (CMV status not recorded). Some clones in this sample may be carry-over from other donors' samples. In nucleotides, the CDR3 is TGTGCCAGCAGTGAACGGACTTCCATCGGCGGGGAGCTGTTTTTT. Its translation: CASSERTSIGGELFF.